These T cell receptor beta chains were read from a single sample in a study of blood T cell repertoires in COVID-19. Profiled with immunoSEQ multiplex PCR; TCRdb holds only in-frame clones, not every one. The sample yields fewer than 400,000 clones, around nine tenths seen once. Input material: peripheral blood. Receptors were obtained from a woman aged 30 to 39 with COVID-19, enrolled during active disease. Each CDR3 is given with its conserved first and last residue. The D gene is left open where the match is weak. Only some rows state a clone size, as once, few, many or a class for expanded clones.

D: NA
J: TRBJ1-4
V: TRBV13
size: NA
DNA: TGTGCCAGCAGTAGGCGGGCAACTAATGAAAAACTGTTTTTT
CDR3: CASSRRATNEKLFF

D: NA
J: TRBJ2-7
V: TRBV7-9
size: NA
DNA: TGTGCCAGCAGTAACCTCAGGGGTTCACTACTCGAGCAGTACTTC
CDR3: CASSNLRGSLLEQYF

D: NA
J: TRBJ1-5
V: TRBV7-2
size: NA
DNA: TGTGCCAGCAGCGAACACAGGGTTTGGCAGCCCCAGCATTTT
CDR3: CASSEHRVWQPQHF

D: TRBD2
J: TRBJ2-5
V: TRBV5-4
size: few
DNA: TGTGCCAGCAGCGCCGGGGGGGCCGGGGGGACCCAGTACTTC
CDR3: CASSAGGAGGTQYF

D: NA
J: TRBJ2-7
V: TRBV11-3
size: NA
DNA: TGTGCCAGCAGCTTAGATTTTAGATACGAGCAGTACTTC
CDR3: CASSLDFRYEQYF

D: TRBD1
J: TRBJ1-5
V: TRBV19
size: once
DNA: TGTGCCAGTGACAGACAGGGGCTAGGGCAGCCCCAGCATTTT
CDR3: CASDRQGLGQPQHF

D: NA
J: TRBJ2-1
V: TRBV9
size: NA
DNA: TGTGCCAGCAGCGAAGGGGCCTTCAATGAGCAGTTCTTC
CDR3: CASSEGAFNEQFF

D: NA
J: TRBJ1-2
V: TRBV4-1
size: NA
DNA: TGCGCCAGCAGCCAAACTGGGCAGGGGCCAAATATTCGCTACACCTTC
CDR3: CASSQTGQGPNIRYTF

D: NA
J: TRBJ1-4
V: TRBV5-1
size: NA
DNA: TGCGCCAGCAGCTTGGATTTGGAGGGGGAAAAACTGTTTTTT
CDR3: CASSLDLEGEKLFF

D: NA
J: TRBJ2-4
V: TRBV5-1
size: NA
DNA: TGCGCCAGCAGCCCTGGACAGCTCGCGGACATTCAGTACTTC
CDR3: CASSPGQLADIQYF

D: NA
J: TRBJ1-1
V: TRBV19
size: NA
DNA: TGTGCCAGTAGTATAGAGCGGATGAACACTGAAGCTTTCTTT
CDR3: CASSIERMNTEAFF

D: TRBD2
J: TRBJ2-3
V: TRBV4-2
size: NA
DNA: TGTGCCAGCAGCCAAGATACCGCGGGGGGGAGCACAGATACGCAGTATTTT
CDR3: CASSQDTAGGSTDTQYF

D: NA
J: TRBJ1-2
V: TRBV2
size: NA
DNA: TGTGCCAGCAGTGATAATGTCGGCTCGGGGTCCTATGGCTACACCTTC
CDR3: CASSDNVGSGSYGYTF

D: NA
J: TRBJ1-2
V: TRBV4-1
size: NA
DNA: TGCGCCAGCAGCCAAGATCCAGGGAACGGCTACACCTTC
CDR3: CASSQDPGNGYTF

D: TRBD1
J: TRBJ1-1
V: TRBV6-5
size: NA
DNA: TGTGCCAGCAGCATCCTGGACAGGGGCACTGAAGCTTTCTTT
CDR3: CASSILDRGTEAFF

D: TRBD1
J: TRBJ1-2
V: TRBV29-1
size: few
DNA: TGCAGCGTTGAAAGGGGCCCCGGGCAGGGGGCGATTTATGGCTACACCTTC
CDR3: CSVERGPGQGAIYGYTF

D: NA
J: TRBJ2-1
V: TRBV5-1
size: NA
DNA: TGCGCCAGCAGCTTGGCCAGGGGCTTCGAGGGAAAGGTGGATGAGCAGTTCTTC
CDR3: CASSLARGFEGKVDEQFF

D: TRBD2
J: TRBJ2-2
V: TRBV6-6
size: once
DNA: TGTGCCAGCAGTCAGGGGACTAGCGGGGGGACTTACACCGGGGAGCTGTTTTTT
CDR3: CASSQGTSGGTYTGELFF

D: TRBD2
J: TRBJ2-1
V: TRBV5-1
size: NA
DNA: TGCGCCAGCAGCTTGACTAGCGGAGGTAACAATGAGCAGTTCTTC
CDR3: CASSLTSGGNNEQFF

D: NA
J: TRBJ2-3
V: TRBV27
size: once
DNA: TGTGCCAGCAGTTTACGCCCTAGGGGGACAGATACGCAGTATTTT
CDR3: CASSLRPRGTDTQYF

D: NA
J: TRBJ1-1
V: TRBV5-1
size: NA
DNA: TGCGCCAGCAGCTTTCTACTGAACACTGAAGCTTTCTTT
CDR3: CASSFLLNTEAFF

D: NA
J: TRBJ2-3
V: TRBV19
size: NA
DNA: TGTGCCAGTAGTCCCCAACTCACAGATACGCAGTATTTT
CDR3: CASSPQLTDTQYF

D: TRBD1
J: TRBJ1-5
V: TRBV9
size: once
DNA: TGTGCCAGCAGCGTAGATGGACAGGGTAATCAGCCCCAGCATTTT
CDR3: CASSVDGQGNQPQHF

D: NA
J: TRBJ1-1
V: TRBV19
size: NA
DNA: TGTGCCAGTAGTCCCGGGTTGTGGAACACTGAAGCTTTCTTT
CDR3: CASSPGLWNTEAFF

D: NA
J: TRBJ2-1
V: TRBV6-5
size: NA
DNA: TGTGCCAGCAGTTACCCCTCCAATGAGCAGTTCTTC
CDR3: CASSYPSNEQFF

D: TRBD1
J: TRBJ1-1
V: TRBV5-1
size: NA
DNA: TGCGCCAGCAGAAAGGAGACCGGGACAGGGCGAACTGAAGCTTTCTTT
CDR3: CASRKETGTGRTEAFF

D: NA
J: TRBJ2-1
V: TRBV11-2
size: NA
DNA: TGTGCCAGCAGCCGTAGCGGCATGAGCTCCTACAATGAGCAGTTCTTC
CDR3: CASSRSGMSSYNEQFF

D: TRBD1
J: TRBJ1-2
V: TRBV6-6
size: NA
DNA: TGTGCCAGCAGTAACGACAGGGAGGGCTACACCTTC
CDR3: CASSNDREGYTF

D: NA
J: TRBJ1-1
V: TRBV5-1
size: NA
DNA: TGCGCCAGCGGGCCAGCAGGGTCCACTGAAGCTTTCTTT
CDR3: CASGPAGSTEAFF

D: TRBD1
J: TRBJ1-4
V: TRBV5-1
size: NA
DNA: TGCGCCAGCAGCAAGGGACAGGGAAATGAAAAACTGTTTTTT
CDR3: CASSKGQGNEKLFF

D: NA
J: TRBJ2-3
V: TRBV28
size: NA
DNA: TGTGCCAGCAGCCCGGGGTCGGCCGCAGATACGCAGTATTTT
CDR3: CASSPGSAADTQYF

D: NA
J: TRBJ2-1
V: TRBV7-8
size: once
DNA: TGTGCCAGCAGCTCCTCAAGGGGGAGCTCCTACAATGAGCAGTTCTTC
CDR3: CASSSSRGSSYNEQFF

D: NA
J: TRBJ2-2
V: TRBV7-3
size: NA
DNA: TGTGCCAGCAGCCCCAACGCGGACAGATTCGCGAACACCGGGGAGCTGTTTTTT
CDR3: CASSPNADRFANTGELFF

D: TRBD1
J: TRBJ2-2
V: TRBV5-4
size: NA
DNA: TGTGCCAGCAGTCCGACAGGGGTCACCGGGGAGCTGTTTTTT
CDR3: CASSPTGVTGELFF

D: NA
J: TRBJ1-2
V: TRBV5-3
size: NA
DNA: TGTGCCCGCGGGGTAACGAAGTACTATGGCTACACCTTC
CDR3: CARGVTKYYGYTF

D: TRBD2
J: TRBJ2-5
V: TRBV7-7
size: NA
DNA: TGTGCCAGCAGCTTAGCGCCGGCGGGGGGCGCGACCCAGTACTTC
CDR3: CASSLAPAGGATQYF

D: NA
J: TRBJ2-1
V: TRBV19
size: once
DNA: TGTGCCAGTAGTTCTCAAGAAGGGGGAACCTACAATGAGCAGTTCTTC
CDR3: CASSSQEGGTYNEQFF

D: TRBD1
J: TRBJ2-5
V: TRBV2
size: NA
DNA: TGTGCCAGCAGCCGGGACAGGGGGCAAGAGACCCAGTACTTC
CDR3: CASSRDRGQETQYF

D: TRBD1
J: TRBJ1-2
V: TRBV6-5
size: NA
DNA: TGTGCCAGCAGTTTGGGACAGGGAAACTATGGCTACACCTTC
CDR3: CASSLGQGNYGYTF

D: NA
J: TRBJ1-6
V: TRBV5-6
size: NA
DNA: TGTGCCAGCAGCGCTCGGGCGGGTTCACCCCTCCACTTT
CDR3: CASSARAGSPLHF

D: TRBD1
J: TRBJ2-1
V: TRBV24-1
size: NA
DNA: TGTGCCACCAGTGGGACAGGGGGCTTCTACAATGAGCAGTTCTTC
CDR3: CATSGTGGFYNEQFF

D: TRBD1
J: TRBJ1-1
V: TRBV28
size: NA
DNA: TGTGCCAGCAGGCGTGGGACAGGGGACACTGAAGCTTTCTTT
CDR3: CASRRGTGDTEAFF

D: TRBD1
J: TRBJ2-3
V: TRBV25-1
size: NA
DNA: TGTGCCAGCAGTGAATCTCGGACAGGGGGCGCAGATACGCAGTATTTT
CDR3: CASSESRTGGADTQYF

D: TRBD1
J: TRBJ2-2
V: TRBV5-8
size: NA
DNA: TGTGCCAGCAGCGAGGACAGGCTCGGCACCGGGGAGCTGTTTTTT
CDR3: CASSEDRLGTGELFF

D: NA
J: TRBJ1-6
V: TRBV19
size: NA
DNA: TGTGCCAGTAGTATTGGGCATTCACCCCTCCACTTT
CDR3: CASSIGHSPLHF

D: TRBD1
J: TRBJ2-2
V: TRBV11-3
size: once
DNA: TGTGCCAGCAGCGCGCAGGGGGACACCGGGGAGCTGTTTTTT
CDR3: CASSAQGDTGELFF

D: NA
J: TRBJ1-1
V: TRBV11-2
size: NA
DNA: TGTGCCAGCAGCTTAGGGAACACAGTTCGGGGGGCTTTCTTT
CDR3: CASSLGNTVRGAFF

D: NA
J: TRBJ2-3
V: TRBV5-5
size: NA
DNA: TGTGCCAGCAGCTTGGCCAGTGGTACGCAGTATTTT
CDR3: CASSLASGTQYF

D: NA
J: TRBJ1-2
V: TRBV2
size: NA
DNA: TGTGCCAGCAGTGGCACAGCCTATGGCTACACCTTC
CDR3: CASSGTAYGYTF

D: NA
J: TRBJ1-6
V: TRBV11-2
size: NA
DNA: TGTGCCAGCGCCAGAGGGAGGGCCGGGAGCTCCTATAATTCACCCCTCCACTTT
CDR3: CASARGRAGSSYNSPLHF

D: TRBD1
J: TRBJ1-1
V: TRBV18
size: once
DNA: TGTGCCAGCTCACCATTAGGAACAGGGGGGACTGAAGCTTTCTTT
CDR3: CASSPLGTGGTEAFF

D: TRBD2
J: TRBJ2-7
V: TRBV7-2
size: NA
DNA: TGTGCCAGCAGCCAGCTTCGACTAGCGGGGGTCAACTACGAGCAGTACTTC
CDR3: CASSQLRLAGVNYEQYF

D: NA
J: TRBJ1-5
V: TRBV18
size: once
DNA: TGTGCCAGCTCAGAGAACGGGGAGAAGCCCCAGCATTTT
CDR3: CASSENGEKPQHF